This record covers a single T cell receptor (beta chain). Antigen: not known. The entry originates in a study of T cells in Graves' hyperthyroidism and ophthalmopathy. Amplification yielded TCR beta CDR3 regions, with RNA transcripts as the source. HTBI primers were the set used in a first-round RT-PCR of the TCR CDR3. TCRdb processed the multiplex PCR reads anew with MiXCR; each CDR3 protein has one entry. The sample shows 370,000 or so distinct CDR3 sequences, 15% to 18% of them seen only once. The study's findings and limits: Ophthalmopathy was predicted by the model a median of approximately six months ahead of onset.

The V end lost 7 bases, the J end lost 0 bases, and 10 bases lay between the germline ends. Germline-derived CDR1 and CDR2 are MGHDK and SYGVNS. The CDR3 loop spans 14 amino acids. Specimen: blood. The sequence was collected from a woman aged 18-35 years with Graves' hyperthyroidism that later progressed to Graves' ophthalmopathy. The chain couples TRBV25-1 to TRBJ1-3; the D gene is possibly TRBD1 (6 bases). DNA for the CDR3: TGTGCCAGCACCCACAGGGACTCTGGAAACACCATATATTTT. As protein: CASTHRDSGNTIYF.